The present T cell receptor (beta chain) was sequenced within a study of tumor-infiltrating lymphocytes in localized non-small cell lung cancer. Turning to the study itself: Several tumor histologies, both smoking statuses, and some post-neoadjuvant chemotherapy samples were included. Each patient gave resected tumor and non-adjacent uninvolved lung tissue.

The junction had 3 bases not matched to a gene; V was cut back by 1 base and J by 8 bases. The CDR3 contains 13 residues. Germline assignment: CDR1 MDHEN and CDR2 SYDVKM. Sequenced by immunoSEQ multiplex PCR; TCRdb stores in-frame clones only, minus some. The table has 2,500 to 3,000 clones, 52% seen once. Remarks on this clone: Its antigen is unknown.

Study-wide results and limits: Not all patients were TCR sequenced, owing to tissue quantity. No T-cell fraction difference was seen between IM1 and IM2 tumors.

The sequence came from a human donor with non-small cell lung cancer. The chain has TRBV28 and TRBJ1-2, with 8 bases aligning to TRBD1. Sequenced material: uninvolved lung tissue not adjacent to the tumor. The CDR3 reads CASSLSGGAGYTF. CDR3 bases: TGTGCCAGCAGTTTATCAGGGGGCGCGGGCTACACCTTC.